This T cell receptor (beta chain) was obtained from a study of cytomegalovirus exposure and HLA in healthy donors. Study-level background: Within an early data release were 80 million to 90 million unique TCRs drawn from HLA-typed donors.

The CDR3 loop spans 12 amino acids. Germline-derived CDR1 and CDR2 are SGHAT and FQNNGV. Trimming shortened V by 2 bases and J by 10 bases, and 9 bases separated the two germline ends. Study outcomes and limitations: For most TCR sequences rarity was the rule, although some public TCRs occurred in many donors.

Details on this clone: The antigen remains unidentified.

The PCR was carried out with 60 Vbeta primers and 13 Jbeta primers. The data were produced by immunoSEQ multiplex PCR, yet TCRdb's version contains in-frame clones alone and is incomplete. The sample has some 110,000 clones, under 70% seen once. This chain connects TRBV11-2 to TRBJ2-1, with D possibly being TRBD1 (5 bases). This receptor was obtained from a man aged 25-40 years in good health and CMV-seropositive. Sequenced material: PBMCs. CDR3 amino acids: CASSLRNREQFF. Written as DNA, the CDR3 is TGTGCCAGCAGCTTAAGGAACAGGGAGCAGTTCTTC.